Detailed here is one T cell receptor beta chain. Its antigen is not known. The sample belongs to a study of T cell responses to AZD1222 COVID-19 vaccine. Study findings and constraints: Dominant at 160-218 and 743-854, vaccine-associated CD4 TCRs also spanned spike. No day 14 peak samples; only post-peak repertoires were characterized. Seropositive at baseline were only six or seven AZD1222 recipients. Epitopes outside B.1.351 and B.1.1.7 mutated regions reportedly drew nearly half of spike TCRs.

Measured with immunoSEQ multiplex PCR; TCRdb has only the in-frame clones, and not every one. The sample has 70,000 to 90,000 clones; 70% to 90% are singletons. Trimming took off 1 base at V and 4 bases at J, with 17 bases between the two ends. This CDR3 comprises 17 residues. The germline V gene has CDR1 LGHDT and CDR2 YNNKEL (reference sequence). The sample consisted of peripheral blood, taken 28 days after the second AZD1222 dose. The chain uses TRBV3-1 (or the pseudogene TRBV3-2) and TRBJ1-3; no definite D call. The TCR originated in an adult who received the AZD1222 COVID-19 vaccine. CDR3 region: CASSQVKGQSGGNTIYF. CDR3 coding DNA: TGTGCCAGCAGCCAAGTAAAAGGGCAGAGTGGCGGAAACACCATATATTTT.